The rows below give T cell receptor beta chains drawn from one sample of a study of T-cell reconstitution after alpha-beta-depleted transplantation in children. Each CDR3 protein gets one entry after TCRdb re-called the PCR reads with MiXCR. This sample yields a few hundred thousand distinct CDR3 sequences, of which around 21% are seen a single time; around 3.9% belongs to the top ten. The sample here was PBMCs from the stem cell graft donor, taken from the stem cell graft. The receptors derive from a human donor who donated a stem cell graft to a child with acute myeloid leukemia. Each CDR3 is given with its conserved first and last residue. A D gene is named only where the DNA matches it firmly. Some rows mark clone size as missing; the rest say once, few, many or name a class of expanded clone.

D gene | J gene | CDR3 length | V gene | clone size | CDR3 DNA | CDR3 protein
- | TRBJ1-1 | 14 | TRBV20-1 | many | TGCAGTGCTAGAGAAGGCCGGGGGACGACTGAAGCTTTCTTT | CSAREGRGTTEAFF
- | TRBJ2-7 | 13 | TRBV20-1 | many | TGCAGTGCTAGAGAGGGGGGCAAGGACGAGCAGTACTTC | CSAREGGKDEQYF
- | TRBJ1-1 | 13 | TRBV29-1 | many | TGCAGCGTTGACAGGGGTCTGAACACTGAAGCTTTCTTT | CSVDRGLNTEAFF
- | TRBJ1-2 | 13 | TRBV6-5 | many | TGTGCCAGCAGTTACTCTGCCCTCCTAGGCTACACCTTC | CASSYSALLGYTF
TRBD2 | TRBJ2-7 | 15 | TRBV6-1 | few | TGTGCCAGCAGCAGAGCGGGAGGTATTCCCTACGAGCAGTACTTC | CASSRAGGIPYEQYF
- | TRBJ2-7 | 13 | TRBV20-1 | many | TGCAGTGCGCCTGACCGGGGGTCCTACGAGCAGTACTTC | CSAPDRGSYEQYF
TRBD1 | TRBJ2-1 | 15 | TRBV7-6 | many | TGTGCCAGCAGCTTAGGAGGGGGCGCCTACAATGAGCAGTTCTTC | CASSLGGGAYNEQFF
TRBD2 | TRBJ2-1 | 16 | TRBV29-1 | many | TGCAGCGTTGAAGGATTAGCGGGAGGCTCCTACAATGAGCAGTTCTTC | CSVEGLAGGSYNEQFF
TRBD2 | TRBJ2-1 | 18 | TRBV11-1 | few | TGTGCCAGCAGCGGAGTGGTCGGCGGGAGTTTGTCCTACAATGAGCAGTTCTTC | CASSGVVGGSLSYNEQFF
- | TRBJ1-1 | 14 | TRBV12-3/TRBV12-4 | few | TGTGCCAGCAGCCCCCGAGGGGGAAGAACTGAAGCTTTCTTT | CASSPRGGRTEAFF
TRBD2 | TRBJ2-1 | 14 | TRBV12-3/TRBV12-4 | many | TGTGCCAGCAGCCAAGGGAGGGGCGACAATGAGCAGTTCTTC | CASSQGRGDNEQFF
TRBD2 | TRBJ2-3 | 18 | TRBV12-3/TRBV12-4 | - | TGTGCCAGCAGTTTATTAGGACTAGAACGTTCCCGCGCAGATACGCAGTATTTT | CASSLLGLERSRADTQYF
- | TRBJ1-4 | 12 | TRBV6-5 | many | TGTGCCAGCAGCCCAAGTCCTGAAAAACTGTTTTTT | CASSPSPEKLFF
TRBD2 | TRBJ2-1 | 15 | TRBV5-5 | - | TGTGCCAGCAGCTTTCTAGCGGGAGGGCCCGATGAGCAGTTCTTC | CASSFLAGGPDEQFF
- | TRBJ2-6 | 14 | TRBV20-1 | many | TGCAGTGCAAGAATGGGGTCCGGGGCCAACGTCCTGACTTTC | CSARMGSGANVLTF
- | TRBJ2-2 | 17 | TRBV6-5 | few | TGTGCCAGCAGTACCCGACAGGTGCGACCTAACACCGGGGAGCTGTTTTTT | CASSTRQVRPNTGELFF
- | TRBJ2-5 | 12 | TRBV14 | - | TGTGCCAGCAGCCAGCGAGTAGAGACCCAGTACTTC | CASSQRVETQYF
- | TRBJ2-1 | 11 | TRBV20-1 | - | TGCAGTGCTAGACCCCGGGATGAGCAGTTCTTC | CSARPRDEQFF
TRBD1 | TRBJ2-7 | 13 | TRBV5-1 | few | TGCGCCAGCGGACAGGGTGCTACCTACGAGCAGTACTTC | CASGQGATYEQYF
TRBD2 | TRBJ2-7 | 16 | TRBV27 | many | TGTGCCAGCAGTTTATCAGGCTTAGCGGGAGCCTACGAGCAGTACTTC | CASSLSGLAGAYEQYF
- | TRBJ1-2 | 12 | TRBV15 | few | TGTGCCACCAGCAGAGACAGTTATGGCTACACCTTC | CATSRDSYGYTF
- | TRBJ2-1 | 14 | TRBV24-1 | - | TGTGCCACCAGTGATTTTACTCGCGGGGATGAGCAGTTCTTC | CATSDFTRGDEQFF
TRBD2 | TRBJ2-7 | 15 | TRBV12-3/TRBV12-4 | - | TGTGCCAGCAGTCGGACTAGCGGGACCCCCTACGAGCAGTACTTC | CASSRTSGTPYEQYF
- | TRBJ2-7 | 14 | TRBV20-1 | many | TGCAGTGCCGCACGTACAAGTTCTTACTACGAGCAGTACTTC | CSAARTSSYYEQYF
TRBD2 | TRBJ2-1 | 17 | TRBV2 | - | TGTGCCAGCAGGGGGACTAGCGGGACCAGCTCCTACAATGAGCAGTTCTTC | CASRGTSGTSSYNEQFF
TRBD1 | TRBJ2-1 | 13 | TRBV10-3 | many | TGTGCCATCAGCGTGATACAGGGGGATGAGCAGTTCTTC | CAISVIQGDEQFF
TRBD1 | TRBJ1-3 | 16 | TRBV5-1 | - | TGCGCCAGCAGCTCCGGGACAGGGCTAACTGGAAACACCATATATTTT | CASSSGTGLTGNTIYF
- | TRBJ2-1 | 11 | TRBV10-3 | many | TGTGCCATCAGTTTAGGTAATGAGCAGTTCTTC | CAISLGNEQFF
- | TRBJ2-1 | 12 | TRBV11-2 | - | TGTGCCAGCAGCTTAGACCGCCGTGAGCAGTTCTTC | CASSLDRREQFF
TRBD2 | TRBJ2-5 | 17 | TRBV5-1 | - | TGCGCCAGCAGCTACGGACTAGCGGGAGGGCCCCAAGAGACCCAGTACTTC | CASSYGLAGGPQETQYF
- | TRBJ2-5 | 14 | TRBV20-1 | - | TGCAGTGCTCCCCGTGACGGGGGGCAGGGGACCCAGTACTTC | CSAPRDGGQGTQYF
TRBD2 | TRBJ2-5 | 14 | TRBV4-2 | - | TGTGCCAGCAGCCAAGCGGGAGGGCCCGAGACCCAGTACTTC | CASSQAGGPETQYF
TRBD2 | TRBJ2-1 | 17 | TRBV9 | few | TGTGCCAGCAGCGTAGCTTCCGGACTAGCGGGATTTGGGGAGCAGTTCTTC | CASSVASGLAGFGEQFF
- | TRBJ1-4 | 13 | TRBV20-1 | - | TGCAGTGCACGGGCGGGGGTTAACGAAAAACTGTTTTTT | CSARAGVNEKLFF
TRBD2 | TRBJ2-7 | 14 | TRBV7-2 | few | TGTGCCAGCACCGTAGCGGGGGCCTTCTACGAGCAGTACTTC | CASTVAGAFYEQYF